A single sample gave rise to the 25 T cell receptor beta chains below, sequenced in a study of T-cell reconstitution after alpha-beta-depleted transplantation in children. The TCRbeta library was prepared with unique molecular identifiers. TCRdb ran MiXCR on the PCR reads and lists one entry per CDR3 protein. The sample yields some 340,000 distinct CDR3 sequences, about a tenth seen once. This sample comprised PBMCs from the stem cell graft donor, obtained from the stem cell graft. The receptors come from a human donor who donated a stem cell graft to a child with acute lymphoblastic leukemia.

V usage is TRBV27 and J usage is TRBJ2-1, with 14 bases that match TRBD2. This CDR3 region has 17 residues. Germline values: CDR1 MNHEY, CDR2 SMNVEV (reference sequence). J lost 2 bases, V lost 5 bases, and 5 bases had no gene match. The CDR3 region has the DNA TGTGCCAGCAGTCCCCGACTAGCGGGAGGGACCTACAATGAGCAGTTCTTC. Protein product: CASSPRLAGGTYNEQFF.

This clonotype was counted many times. This rearrangement joins TRBV29-1 to TRBJ2-5, with TRBD2 identical over 10 bases. The V and J ends lost 1 base and 4 bases, in that order; junction bases with no gene match: 6. The germline gives CDR1 SQVTM, CDR2 ANQGSEA. The CDR3 is made up of 15 amino acids. The CDR3 protein is CSVEGGLAGAETQYF. CDR3 coding DNA: TGCAGCGTTGAAGGAGGTCTAGCGGGAGCAGAGACCCAGTACTTC. The variable domain in full, completed from reference TRBV29-1 and TRBJ2-5, reads SAVISQKPSRDICQRGTSLTIQCQVDSQVTMMFWYRQQPGQSLTLIATANQGSEATYESGFVIDKFPISRPNLTFSTLTVSNMSPEDSSIYLCSVEGGLAGAETQYFGPGTRLLVL.

Only a few counts were recorded for this clonotype. The CDR3 region has the DNA TGTGCCACCAGTGGCGCCCGGGACAGGGGATACAATGAGCAGTTCTTC. Its translation: CATSGARDRGYNEQFF. The V call is TRBV24-1, the J call TRBJ2-1; TRBD1 matches 10 bases. From germline, CDR1 is KGHDR and CDR2 SFDVKD. V was clipped by 5 bases and J by 4 bases; unmatched bases: 7. This CDR3 has 16 amino acids.

The chain joins TRBV29-1 to TRBJ2-7; perhaps TRBD2 as D (5 bases). The CDR3 consists of 15 residues. The germline V and J ends were trimmed by 6 bases and 6 bases, with 24 bases remaining between them. CDR1 is SQVTM, CDR2 ANQGSEA, per germline. CDR3 region: CSVHGPIGVGSEQYF. CDR3 coding DNA: TGCAGCGTCCACGGACCGATCGGGGTTGGCTCCGAGCAGTACTTC.

This clonotype was detected ten times or more. The chain has TRBV5-1 and TRBJ2-3; TRBD2 matches 7 bases. The CDR3 runs to 14 residues. Germline trimming cut 7 bases from V and 6 bases from J; bases unmatched to any gene: 11. Germline V CDR1 and CDR2: SGHRS, YFSETQ. CDR3 in DNA: TGCGCCAGCGGGTCAGGTGGACTAGGGGATACGCAGTATTTT. Its protein product is CASGSGGLGDTQYF. The whole variable domain, filled in from reference TRBV5-1 and TRBJ2-3, reads KAGVTQTPRYLIKTRGQQVTLSCSPISGHRSVSWYQQTPGQGLQFLFEYFSETQRNKGNFPGRFSGRQFSNSRSEMNVSTLELGDSALYLCASGSGGLGDTQYFGPGTRLTVL.

This clonotype appeared many times. The CDR3: CASSQSDPTDTQYF. CDR3 bases: TGCGCCAGCAGCCAATCAGACCCCACAGATACGCAGTATTTT. This chain joins TRBV4-1 and TRBJ2-3, with unresolved D. Deletions cut 2 bases from V and 2 bases from J, with 8 bases between. Germline CDR1 reads MGHRA; CDR2 reads YSYEKL. The CDR3 is 14 amino acids.

The chain combines TRBV7-9 with TRBJ2-3; D tentatively fits TRBD1 or TRBD2 (5 bases each). Germline V CDR1 and CDR2: SEHNR, FQNEAQ (reference sequence). CDR3 length: 15 residues. Trimming cost V 1 base and J 0 bases, with 8 bases left between them. As DNA, the CDR3 is TGTGCCAGCAGCTTAGGATGGGACAGCACAGATACGCAGTATTTT. Residues: CASSLGWDSTDTQYF.

In this sample, this clonotype turned up a few times. The chain is built from TRBV3-1 and TRBJ2-7, with TRBD1 identical over 7 bases. The CDR3 has 14 residues. The V gene end was trimmed by 6 bases and the J gene end by 1 base; junction bases not matched to a gene: 6. In germline, CDR1 is LGHDT, CDR2 YNNKEL (reference sequence). The CDR3 DNA follows: TGTGCCAGCAGTTACAACAGGGGTTCCTACGAGCAGTACTTC. Its translation: CASSYNRGSYEQYF.

This clonotype was observed a handful of times. The V call is TRBV14, the J call TRBJ1-2; TRBD1 is a possible D gene (6 bases). Trimming shortened V by 4 bases and J by 6 bases, and 18 bases separated the two germline ends. CDR1 and CDR2 from the germline V gene are SGHDN and FVKESK. The length of the CDR3 is 15 residues. This CDR3 reads CASSPGGHWGDGYTF. In DNA, the CDR3 is TGTGCCAGCAGCCCCGGGGGCCACTGGGGGGATGGCTACACCTTC.

The chain combines TRBV20-1 with TRBJ2-1; a weak D match, TRBD2 (7 bases). Germline V gives CDR1 DFQATT, CDR2 SNEGSKA (reference sequence). The length of the CDR3 is 16 residues. Trimming stripped 4 bases from V and 6 bases from J, with 22 bases between. The CDR3 nucleotides read TGCAGTGCTATCCGTCCTAGGGGGAGGGTGGGCAATGAGCAGTTCTTC. Amino acids: CSAIRPRGRVGNEQFF.

This clonotype showed up many times. This sequence joins TRBV25-1 and TRBJ2-3; D is unclear. The V gene's germline CDR1 is MGHDK and CDR2 SYGVNS. The CDR3 is made up of 14 amino acids. V lost 2 bases to trimming and J lost 4 bases, with 10 bases between them. The DNA of the CDR3 is TGTGCCAGCAGTGAACTGCAGACTGCAGATACGCAGTATTTT. Translated, it gives CASSELQTADTQYF.

The V and J genes are TRBV18 and TRBJ1-4; D uncertain. This CDR3 spans 14 amino acids. The V gene lost 1 base and the J gene lost 7 bases, with 10 bases spanning the gap. Germline V gene lookup returns CDR1 KGHSH and CDR2 LQKENI. The CDR3 is CASSPLGTGEKLFF. CDR3 DNA: TGTGCCAGCTCACCACTCGGTACGGGTGAAAAACTGTTTTTT. Using reference TRBV18 and TRBJ1-4 for the parts outside the CDR3, the full variable domain is NAGVMQNPRHLVRRRGQEARLRCSPMKGHSHVYWYRQLPEEGLKFMVYLQKENIIDESGMPKERFSAEFPKEGPSILRIQQVVRGDSAAYFCASSPLGTGEKLFFGSGTQLSVL.

This clonotype was counted between two and nine times. This chain uses TRBV29-1 with TRBJ2-5, with D tentatively TRBD1 (6 bases). Germline CDR1 and CDR2: SQVTM and ANQGSEA. The V and J ends lost 7 bases and 4 bases respectively, with 19 bases between them. The CDR3 is made up of 14 amino acids. The CDR3 coding sequence is TGCAGCGCTACTGGACAGTACTCATCAGAGACCCAGTACTTC. It yields the protein CSATGQYSSETQYF.

The table lists this clonotype with many counts. This sequence joins TRBV5-1 and TRBJ2-1; 8 nucleotides align to TRBD1. The trim removed 0 bases at V and 2 bases at J, leaving 4 bases unmatched. This CDR3 has 16 residues. CDR1 and CDR2 (germline): SGHRS, YFSETQ. CDR3 sequence: CASSLVLTGAYNEQFF. DNA of the CDR3: TGCGCCAGCAGCTTGGTGTTGACAGGGGCCTACAATGAGCAGTTCTTC.

This clonotype was counted only a few times. The V gene is TRBV25-1, the J gene TRBJ2-5; 10 bases match TRBD2. Germline V gene sequence: CDR1 MGHDK, CDR2 SYGVNS. CDR3 length: 15 residues. V gave up 1 base and J gave up 2 bases; unmatched junction bases: 1. The CDR3 DNA is TGTGCCAGCAGTGAATCACTAGCGGGACAAGAGACCCAGTACTTC. It translates to CASSESLAGQETQYF.

This chain links TRBV4-3 with TRBJ2-5; D is possibly TRBD2 (5 bases). The germline gives CDR1 LGHNA, CDR2 YSLEER. V was shortened by 0 bases and J by 2 bases, with 10 bases between the two germline ends. The CDR3 sequence is 15 residues long. Here the CDR3 reads CASSQDSGGQETQYF. DNA of the CDR3: TGCGCCAGCAGCCAAGATAGTGGAGGACAAGAGACCCAGTACTTC.

This clonotype came up a few times. The rearrangement links TRBV4-3 to TRBJ2-3, with TRBD2 matching 12 bases. After removal of 0 bases from V and 5 bases from J, the junction contained 6 bases not matched to a gene. There are 17 residues in the CDR3. Germline V gene sequence: CDR1 LGHNA, CDR2 YSLEER. The CDR3 here is CASSQDYPTSGRDTQYF. CDR3 coding DNA: TGCGCCAGCAGCCAAGATTATCCGACTAGCGGGAGAGATACGCAGTATTTT.

This clonotype was seen only a few times. The chain combines TRBV5-1 with TRBJ1-5; maybe TRBD1 (5 bases). Germline V CDR1 and CDR2: SGHRS, YFSETQ. The CDR3 runs to 16 residues. V shed 3 bases and J shed 5 bases, with 18 bases lying between them. In nucleotides, the CDR3 is TGCGCCAGCAGCTCCGGAGAGGGATGGGGCGATCAGCCCCAGCATTTT. Its protein product is CASSSGEGWGDQPQHF.

The genes are TRBV27 and TRBJ2-2, with unresolved D. There are 16 residues in the CDR3. The V and J ends lost 5 bases and 0 bases respectively, with 13 bases between them. Germline V gene sequence: CDR1 MNHEY, CDR2 SMNVEV (reference sequence). The CDR3 loop is CASSPHFTTNTGELFF. DNA for the CDR3: TGTGCCAGCAGTCCTCACTTTACTACGAACACCGGGGAGCTGTTTTTT.

Ten or more counts support this clonotype. This chain joins TRBV5-1 and TRBJ2-3, with TRBD1 as a possible D gene (7 bases). V was trimmed by 0 bases and J by 2 bases, leaving 10 bases between them. This CDR3 is 15 amino acids long. Germline loops: CDR1 SGHRS, CDR2 YFSETQ. The CDR3 protein is CASSLAGGSTDTQYF. The CDR3 DNA sequence: TGCGCCAGCAGCTTGGCAGGGGGGTCCACAGATACGCAGTATTTT.

The rearrangement links TRBV29-1 to TRBJ2-3, with D unresolved. This CDR3 comprises 12 residues. The germline V gene has CDR1 SQVTM and CDR2 ANQGSEA. V dropped 3 bases and J dropped 2 bases, with 6 bases sitting between them. CDR3 residues: CSVDPVTDTQYF. The CDR3, as DNA: TGCAGCGTTGACCCAGTCACAGATACGCAGTATTTT.

This clonotype turned up a few times. The J gene is TRBJ2-5, the V gene TRBV5-4, with 8 bases identical to TRBD1. Germline lookup yields CDR1 SGHNT and CDR2 YYREEE (reference sequence). This CDR3 is built from 14 residues. V shed 2 bases and J 4 bases; nucleotides not matched to a gene: 4. The CDR3 DNA follows: TGTGCCAGCAGCTTCAGGGGGCCAGGAGAGACCCAGTACTTC. Translating it yields CASSFRGPGETQYF.

This clonotype was picked up a small number of times. The chain carries TRBV11-1 and TRBJ2-3; TRBD1 is a possible D gene (6 bases). CDR3 length: 18 amino acids. CDR1 is SGHAT, CDR2 FQDESV, per germline (reference sequence). V was cut by 5 bases and J by 4 bases, with 25 bases left in between. The CDR3 protein is CASSQARGHAQGADTQYF. The CDR3 DNA reads TGTGCCAGCAGCCAAGCCCGTGGACACGCACAGGGCGCAGATACGCAGTATTTT.

The rearrangement joins TRBV4-2 to TRBJ2-3; 8 nucleotides line up with TRBD2. There are 16 residues in the CDR3. CDR1 and CDR2 from the germline V gene are LGHNA and YNFKEQ. V was pared by 0 bases and J by 4 bases, with 6 bases of the junction left unmatched. CDR3 bases: TGTGCCAGCAGCCAAGATTATAGCGGGAAAGCAGATACGCAGTATTTT. Translation gives CASSQDYSGKADTQYF.

Many counts were recorded for this clonotype. This chain joins TRBV5-1 and TRBJ2-3, with TRBD2 identical over 7 bases. The CDR3 sequence is 12 residues long. Trimming took 2 bases from V and 6 from J; bases not matched to a gene: 0. CDR1 is SGHRS, CDR2 YFSETQ, per germline. CDR3 bases: TGCGCCAGCAGCTTTAGCGGGGATACGCAGTATTTT. Translation: CASSFSGDTQYF. Full variable domain (outside the CDR3, taken from reference TRBV5-1 and TRBJ2-3): KAGVTQTPRYLIKTRGQQVTLSCSPISGHRSVSWYQQTPGQGLQFLFEYFSETQRNKGNFPGRFSGRQFSNSRSEMNVSTLELGDSALYLCASSFSGDTQYFGPGTRLTVL.